The 5 T cell receptor beta chains presented below share a single source sample, sequenced in a study of T cells after yellow fever vaccination. TCRdb re-called the 5' RACE reads with MiXCR, one entry per CDR3 protein. Of almost 600,000 distinct CDR3 sequences in the sample, 13% were seen once. The material was PBMCs, obtained on the day of the yellow fever booster vaccination. These receptors came from a young man who received the YFV17D yellow fever vaccine.

This rearrangement joins TRBV7-2 to TRBJ1-2; no reliable D call. The CDR3 is made up of 16 amino acids. With 5 bases removed from V and 0 bases from J, the gap between germline ends came to 16 bases. Germline lookup yields CDR1 SGHTA and CDR2 FQGNSA. As DNA, the CDR3 is TGTGCCAGCAGCCCCCAAGGGCACAGATCTAACTATGGCTACACCTTC. Encoded protein: CASSPQGHRSNYGYTF. The full variable domain, with the rest looked up from reference TRBV7-2 and TRBJ1-2, is GAGVSQSPSNKVTEKGKDVELRCDPISGHTALYWYRQSLGQGLEFLIYFQGNSAPDKSGLPSDRFSAERTGGSVSTLTIQRTQQEDSAVYLCASSPQGHRSNYGYTFGSGTRLTVV.

This clonotype was observed a handful of times. V and J are TRBV23-1 and TRBJ2-7; D gene uncertain. TRBV23-1 is classed as an ORF, of uncertain function. The CDR3 contains 13 residues. Trimming removed 6 bases from V and 5 bases from J, with 14 bases in between. The CDR3 loop is CASRHGRVDEQYF. CDR3 bases: TGCGCCAGCAGACACGGACGTGTCGACGAGCAGTACTTC.

A few counts support this clonotype. The rearrangement links TRBV7-9 to TRBJ2-3; D may be TRBD1 (6 bases). The germline CDR1 and CDR2 sequences are SEHNR and FQNEAQ (reference sequence). The V gene lost 3 bases and the J gene lost 2 bases, with 12 bases spanning the gap. This CDR3 has 15 residues. CDR3: CASSFRTEDTDTQYF. In DNA, the CDR3 is TGTGCCAGCAGCTTTAGGACAGAAGACACAGATACGCAGTATTTT. The full variable domain, its missing parts supplied by reference TRBV7-9 and TRBJ2-3, is DTGVSQNPRHKITKRGQNVTFRCDPISEHNRLYWYRQTLGQGPEFLTYFQNEAQLEKSRLLSDRFSAERPKGSFSTLEIQRTEQGDSAMYLCASSFRTEDTDTQYFGPGTRLTVL.

On this clonotype itself: At one end, the junction sequence differs from germline, possibly due to a read error. V and J are TRBV14 and TRBJ2-1, with D possibly being TRBD2 (6 bases). This CDR3 region has 11 residues. Germline lookup yields CDR1 SGHDN and CDR2 FVKESK. The CDR3 DNA follows: TGTGCCAGCAGCCAAGGCCCGGGACTCTGCTTC. It specifies CASSQGPGLCF.

The V and J genes are TRBV7-2 and TRBJ2-5; TRBD1 aligns across 8 bases. V lost 1 base to trimming and J lost 5 bases; unmatched junction nucleotides: 3. This CDR3 region has 14 residues. CDR1 and CDR2 from the germline V gene are SGHTA and FQGNSA. In nucleotides, the CDR3 is TGTGCCAGCAGCTTAGTCAGGGGGCCGGAGACCCAGTACTTC. It specifies CASSLVRGPETQYF.